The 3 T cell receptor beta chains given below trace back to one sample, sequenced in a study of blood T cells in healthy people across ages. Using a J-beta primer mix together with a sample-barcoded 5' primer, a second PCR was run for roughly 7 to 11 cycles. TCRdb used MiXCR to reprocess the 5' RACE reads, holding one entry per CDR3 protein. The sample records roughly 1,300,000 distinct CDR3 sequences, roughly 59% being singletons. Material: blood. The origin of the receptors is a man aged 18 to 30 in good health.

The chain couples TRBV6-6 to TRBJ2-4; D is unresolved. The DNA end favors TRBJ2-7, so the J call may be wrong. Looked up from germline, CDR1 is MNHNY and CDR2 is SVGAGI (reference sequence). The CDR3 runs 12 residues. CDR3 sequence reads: CASSYQQDEQYF. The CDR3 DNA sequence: TGTGCCAGCAGTTACCAACAAGACGAGCAGTACTTC.

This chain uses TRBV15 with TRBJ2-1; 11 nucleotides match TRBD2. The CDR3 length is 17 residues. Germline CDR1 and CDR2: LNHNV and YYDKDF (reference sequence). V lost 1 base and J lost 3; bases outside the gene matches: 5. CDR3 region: CATSRARLAGYYNEQFF. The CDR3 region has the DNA TGTGCCACCAGCAGAGCGAGACTAGCGGGATACTACAATGAGCAGTTCTTC.

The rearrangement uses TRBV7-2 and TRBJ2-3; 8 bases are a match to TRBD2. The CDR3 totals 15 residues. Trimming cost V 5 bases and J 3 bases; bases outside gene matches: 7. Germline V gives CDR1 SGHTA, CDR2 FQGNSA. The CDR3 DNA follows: TGTGCCAGCAGCCACACGGCGGGAGGTACAGATACGCAGTATTTT. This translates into CASSHTAGGTDTQYF.